This record concerns one TCR beta chain sequence. Its antigen is currently unknown. The data were taken from a study of radiation and T cells in renal cell carcinoma. The sample's treatment: treatment-naive control, cytoreductive nephrectomy. The assay was immunoSEQ multiplex PCR, and TCRdb's table has in-frame clones only and misses some. Of more than 10,000 clones in the sample, about 61% were seen once. Germline CDR1 is SGDLS and CDR2 is YYNGEE. Between the trimmed V and J ends, which lost 4 bases and 2 bases, there was a span of 18 bases. The CDR3 length is 16 residues. General study findings and limits: Tumor samples were small regions of approximately 1 g. Top 100 clonotypes averaged approximately 50% in irradiated versus about 43% in nephrectomy-only tumors.

The sample here was tumor tissue, taken from a patient whose treatment was nephrectomy without radiotherapy. V gene TRBV9 combines with J gene TRBJ2-5; a possible D gene is TRBD2 (6 bases). The sequence came from a woman aged 80 or over with renal cell carcinoma. The CDR3 protein is CASSTTRDSGQETQYF. In nucleotides, the CDR3 is TGTGCCAGCAGCACGACCCGGGACTCGGGACAAGAGACCCAGTACTTC.